The T cell receptor beta chain under discussion was sequenced for a study of cytomegalovirus exposure and HLA in healthy donors. With 60 Vbeta and 13 Jbeta primers, the PCR was carried out. Repertoires were generated with immunoSEQ multiplex PCR, while TCRdb's copy carries only in-frame clones and drops some. The data contain under 200,000 clones, approximately 74% of them singletons. Whole-study findings and limits: Within an earlier analysis, most TCR beta V segments proved productive either about 90% or about 30% of the time.

The CDR3 length is 15 residues. Germline V CDR1 and CDR2: SGHTA, FQGNSA. Trimming at V came to 1 base and at J to 3 bases, leaving 3 bases not matched to a gene. Note on this clone: Its target is not known.

V and J are TRBV7-2 and TRBJ1-1; TRBD1 matches 9 bases. Sequences were obtained from PBMCs. The TCR originated in a woman aged 25 to 45 in good health and CMV-seronegative. The CDR3 DNA is TGTGCCAGCAGCTTAGTGGGACAGGGTTACACTGAAGCTTTCTTT. This codes for CASSLVGQGYTEAFF.